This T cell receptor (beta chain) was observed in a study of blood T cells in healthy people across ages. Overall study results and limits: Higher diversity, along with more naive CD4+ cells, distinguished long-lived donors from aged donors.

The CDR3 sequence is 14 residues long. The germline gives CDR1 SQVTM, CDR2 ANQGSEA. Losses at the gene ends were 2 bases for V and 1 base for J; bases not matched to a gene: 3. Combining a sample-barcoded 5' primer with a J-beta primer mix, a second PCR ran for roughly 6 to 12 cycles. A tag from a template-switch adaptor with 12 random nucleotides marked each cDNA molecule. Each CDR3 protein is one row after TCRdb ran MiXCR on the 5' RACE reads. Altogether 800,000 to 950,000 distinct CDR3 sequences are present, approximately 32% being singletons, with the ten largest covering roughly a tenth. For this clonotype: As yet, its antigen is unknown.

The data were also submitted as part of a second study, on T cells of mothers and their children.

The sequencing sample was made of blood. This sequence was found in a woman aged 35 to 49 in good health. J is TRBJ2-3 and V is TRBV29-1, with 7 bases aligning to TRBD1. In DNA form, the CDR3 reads TGCAGCGTTGAATCCGGACAGGGCACAGATACGCAGTATTTT. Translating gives CSVESGQGTDTQYF.